This TCR beta chain is drawn from a study of PD-L1 blockade in urothelial cancer. Study-wide context: When patients started atezolizumab in the mid-2010s, it was given at 1,200 mg intravenously every 3 weeks. Timepoints chosen for blood analysis were 3 weeks (second dose) and 6 weeks after treatment start.

The time point: pretreatment peripheral blood. Between 1 and 8 samples per patient were obtained, pretreatment and on-treatment. Germline loops: CDR1 MDHEN, CDR2 SYDVKM. The CDR3 spans 16 residues. J was trimmed by 4 bases and V by 2 bases; bases with no gene match: 8. Into every PCR, synthetic TCR analog templates were spiked. The protocol was immunoSEQ multiplex PCR, while the TCRdb copy is restricted to in-frame clones and leaves out a portion. The data show roughly 43,000 clones, around 84% seen once. The specimen comprised PBMCs, sampled around atezolizumab (anti-PD-L1) treatment. The chain combines TRBV28 with TRBJ1-3, with 7 bases lining up with TRBD1. The sequence came from a man in his 60s with urothelial cancer. CDR3 sequence (DNA): TGTGCCAGCAGTTTAAGCCTAGGGGGCTCCGGAAACACCATATATTTT. This translates into CASSLSLGGSGNTIYF.